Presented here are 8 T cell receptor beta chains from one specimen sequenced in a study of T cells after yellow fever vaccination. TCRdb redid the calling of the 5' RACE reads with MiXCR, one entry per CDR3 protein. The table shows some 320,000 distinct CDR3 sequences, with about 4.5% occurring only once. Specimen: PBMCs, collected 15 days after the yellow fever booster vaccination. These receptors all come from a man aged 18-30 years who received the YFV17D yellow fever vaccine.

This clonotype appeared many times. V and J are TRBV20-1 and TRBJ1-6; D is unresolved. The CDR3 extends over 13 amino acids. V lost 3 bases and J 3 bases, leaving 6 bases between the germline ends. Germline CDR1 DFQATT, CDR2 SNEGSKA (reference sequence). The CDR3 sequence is CSASLGYNSPLHF. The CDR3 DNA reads TGCAGTGCTAGTTTAGGCTATAATTCACCCCTCCACTTT.

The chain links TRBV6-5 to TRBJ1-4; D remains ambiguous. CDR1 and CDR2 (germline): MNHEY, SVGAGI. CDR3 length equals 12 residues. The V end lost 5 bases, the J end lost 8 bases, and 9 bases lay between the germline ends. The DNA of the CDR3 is TGTGCCAGCAGTGGGAAATACGAAAAACTGTTTTTT. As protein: CASSGKYEKLFF.

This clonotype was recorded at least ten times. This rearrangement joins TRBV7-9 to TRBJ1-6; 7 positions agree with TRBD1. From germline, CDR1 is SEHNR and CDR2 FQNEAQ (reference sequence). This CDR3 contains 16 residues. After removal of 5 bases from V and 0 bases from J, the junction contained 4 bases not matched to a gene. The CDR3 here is CASSPRGSSYNSPLHF. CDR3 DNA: TGTGCCAGCAGCCCCAGGGGGTCCTCCTATAATTCACCCCTCCACTTT.

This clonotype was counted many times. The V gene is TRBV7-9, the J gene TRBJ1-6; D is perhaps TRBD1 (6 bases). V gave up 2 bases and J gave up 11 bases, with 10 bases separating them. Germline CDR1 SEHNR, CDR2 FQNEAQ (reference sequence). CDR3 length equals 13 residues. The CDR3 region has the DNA TGTGCCAGCAGCTTACAGGGGAATACACCCCTCCACTTT. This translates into CASSLQGNTPLHF.

The CDR3 DNA is TGCGCCAGCAGCTTGAATCCGCGGGGGGAATTGAATGAGCAGTTCTTC. Translation gives CASSLNPRGELNEQFF. The chain couples TRBV5-1 to TRBJ2-1; 8 nucleotides align to TRBD2. With V trimmed by 1 base and J by 7 bases, 10 bases remained unmatched. CDR3 length: 16 amino acids. The germline V gene has CDR1 SGHRS and CDR2 YFSETQ.

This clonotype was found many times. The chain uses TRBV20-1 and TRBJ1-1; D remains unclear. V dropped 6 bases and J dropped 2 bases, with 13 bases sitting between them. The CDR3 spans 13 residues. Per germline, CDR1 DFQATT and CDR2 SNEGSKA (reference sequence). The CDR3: CSARPPGNTEAFF. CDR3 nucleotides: TGCAGTGCCCGACCGCCCGGTAACACTGAAGCTTTCTTT.

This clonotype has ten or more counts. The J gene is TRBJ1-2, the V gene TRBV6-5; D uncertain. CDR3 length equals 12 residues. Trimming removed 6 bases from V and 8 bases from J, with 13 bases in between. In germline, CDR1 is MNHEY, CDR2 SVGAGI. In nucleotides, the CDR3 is TGTGCCAGCAGACGACTTACGTCGGGCTACACCTTC. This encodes CASRRLTSGYTF.

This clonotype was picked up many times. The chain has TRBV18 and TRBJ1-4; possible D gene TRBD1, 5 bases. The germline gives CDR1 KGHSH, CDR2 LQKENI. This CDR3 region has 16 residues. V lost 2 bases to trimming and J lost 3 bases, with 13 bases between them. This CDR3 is CASSPRRRGPNEKLFF. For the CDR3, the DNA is TGTGCCAGCTCACCAAGACGGAGGGGTCCTAATGAAAAACTGTTTTTT.